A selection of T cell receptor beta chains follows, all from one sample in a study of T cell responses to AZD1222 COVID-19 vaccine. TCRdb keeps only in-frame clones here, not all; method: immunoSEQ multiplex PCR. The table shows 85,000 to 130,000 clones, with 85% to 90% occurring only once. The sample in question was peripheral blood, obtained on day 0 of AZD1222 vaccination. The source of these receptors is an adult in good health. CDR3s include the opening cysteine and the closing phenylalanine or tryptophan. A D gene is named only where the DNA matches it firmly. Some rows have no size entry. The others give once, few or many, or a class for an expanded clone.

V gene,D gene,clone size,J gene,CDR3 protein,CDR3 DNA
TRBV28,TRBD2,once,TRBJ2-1,CASSSPRASGRGIYNEQFF,TGTGCCAGCAGTTCTCCGCGGGCTAGCGGACGCGGAATCTACAATGAGCAGTTCTTC
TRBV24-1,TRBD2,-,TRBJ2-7,CATSDGGRAYEQYF,TGTGCCACCAGTGATGGCGGGAGGGCCTACGAGCAGTACTTC
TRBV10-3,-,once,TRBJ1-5,CAISEAAHREPQHF,TGTGCCATCAGTGAAGCGGCCCACCGGGAGCCCCAGCATTTT
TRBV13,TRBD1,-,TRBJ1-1,CASSTGQGNTEAFF,TGTGCCAGCAGCACAGGACAGGGGAATACTGAAGCTTTCTTT
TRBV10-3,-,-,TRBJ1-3,CAITERDSGNTIYF,TGTGCCATCACCGAAAGGGACTCTGGAAACACCATATATTTT
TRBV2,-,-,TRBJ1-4,CASSGGWAGVFF,TGTGCCAGCAGTGGTGGTTGGGCAGGTGTGTTTTTT
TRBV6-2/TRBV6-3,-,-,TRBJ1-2,CASSYPPLYGYTF,TGTGCCAGCAGTTACCCTCCCCTCTATGGCTACACCTTC
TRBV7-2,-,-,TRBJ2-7,CASSPDRFSYEQYF,TGTGCCAGCAGCCCAGACCGATTCTCCTACGAGCAGTACTTC
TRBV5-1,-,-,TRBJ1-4,CASSLSQAGEKLFF,TGCGCCAGCAGCTTGAGCCAGGCTGGGGAAAAACTGTTTTTT
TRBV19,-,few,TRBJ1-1,CATGGAFF,TGTGCCACCGGAGGGGCTTTCTTT
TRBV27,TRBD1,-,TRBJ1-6,CASRGGQVLFSYNSPLHF,TGTGCCAGCAGAGGTGGACAGGTTCTTTTCTCCTATAATTCACCCCTCCACTTT
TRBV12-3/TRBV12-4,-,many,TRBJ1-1,CASSSVGQAEAFF,TGTGCCAGCAGTTCCGTAGGTCAGGCTGAAGCTTTCTTT
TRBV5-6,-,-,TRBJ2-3,CASSLAASYTDTQYF,TGTGCCAGCAGCTTGGCGGCCAGCTACACAGATACGCAGTATTTT
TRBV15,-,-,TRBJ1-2,CATSVTGQLANYGYTF,TGTGCCACCAGCGTTACTGGACAGCTAGCTAACTATGGCTACACCTTC
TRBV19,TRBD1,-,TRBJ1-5,CASSIDPRRGHSQSNQPQHF,TGTGCCAGTAGTATAGATCCTAGGAGGGGGCACAGTCAAAGCAATCAGCCCCAGCATTTT
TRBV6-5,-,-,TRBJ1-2,CASSYSVNSNYGYTF,TGTGCCAGCAGTTACTCCGTCAACTCTAACTATGGCTACACCTTC
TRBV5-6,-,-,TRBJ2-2,CASSSLGQNTGELFF,TGTGCCAGCAGCTCTTTGGGACAGAACACCGGGGAGCTGTTTTTT
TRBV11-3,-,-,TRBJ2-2,CASGAGGGTTGELFF,TGTGCCAGCGGGGCAGGAGGGGGTACCACCGGGGAGCTGTTTTTT
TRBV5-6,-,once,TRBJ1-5,CASSYTGFGNQPQHF,TGTGCCAGCAGCTATACAGGGTTTGGCAATCAGCCCCAGCATTTT
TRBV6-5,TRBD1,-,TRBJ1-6,CASSYSTGDSPLHF,TGTGCCAGCAGTTACTCAACAGGGGATTCACCCCTCCACTTT
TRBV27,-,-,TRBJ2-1,CASTPRGFSTYNEQFF,TGTGCCAGCACCCCCCGGGGATTTAGCACCTACAATGAGCAGTTCTTC
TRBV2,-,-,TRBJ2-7,CASREATGLSYEQYF,TGTGCCAGCAGGGAGGCCACAGGTCTCTCCTACGAGCAGTACTTC
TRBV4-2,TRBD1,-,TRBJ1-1,CASSPVGQGNTEAFF,TGTGCCAGCAGCCCGGTGGGACAGGGAAACACTGAAGCTTTCTTT
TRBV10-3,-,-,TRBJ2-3,CAISEVRADTQYF,TGTGCCATCAGTGAGGTCAGGGCAGATACGCAGTATTTT
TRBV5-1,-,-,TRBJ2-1,CASSLDNEQFF,TGCGCCAGCAGCCTCGACAATGAGCAGTTCTTC
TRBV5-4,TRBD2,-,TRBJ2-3,CASSSPGTRGDTQYF,TGTGCCAGCAGCTCCCCCGGGACTAGAGGAGATACGCAGTATTTT
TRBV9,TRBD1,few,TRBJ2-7,CASSSQGGTAVYEQYF,TGTGCCAGCAGCTCCCAAGGTGGGACAGCAGTCTACGAGCAGTACTTC
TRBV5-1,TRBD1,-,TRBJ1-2,CASSLDRGRGGYTF,TGCGCCAGCAGCTTGGACAGGGGGCGTGGAGGCTACACCTTC
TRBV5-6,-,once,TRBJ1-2,CASSPSPTAFYGYTF,TGTGCCAGCAGCCCCTCTCCCACAGCTTTTTATGGCTACACCTTC
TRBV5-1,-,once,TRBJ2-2,CASEPLTGNTGELFF,TGCGCCAGCGAACCCCTGACAGGGAACACCGGGGAGCTGTTTTTT
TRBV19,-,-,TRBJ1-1,CASSSAGTPFTEAFF,TGTGCCAGTAGTTCGGCCGGGACCCCGTTCACTGAAGCTTTCTTT
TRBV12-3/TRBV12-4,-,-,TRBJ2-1,CASSPYGEQFF,TGTGCCAGCAGCCCTTACGGTGAGCAGTTCTTC